Below are 11 T cell receptor beta chains sequenced from a single sample in a study of blood T cell repertoires in COVID-19. Using immunoSEQ multiplex PCR, the repertoire was profiled, and TCRdb retains in-frame clones only, with some absent. The table has 130,000 or so clones, 75% to 90% seen once; the top ten hold approximately 4%. Sample: peripheral blood. Receptor source: a human donor in a cohort sampled during active COVID-19.

This clone was seen just once. The chain combines TRBV7-9 with TRBJ1-1; 8 nucleotides align to TRBD1. This CDR3 is 13 amino acids long. Germline V gene lookup returns CDR1 SEHNR and CDR2 FQNEAQ (reference sequence). Trimming at V came to 5 bases and at J to 6 bases, leaving 5 bases not matched to a gene. CDR3 nucleotide sequence: TGTGCCAGCAGCCGGACAGGGACCCCTGAAGCTTTCTTT. The encoded protein is CASSRTGTPEAFF.

The chain links TRBV12-5 to TRBJ1-5; no definite D call. The CDR3 loop spans 14 amino acids. The germline CDR1 and CDR2 sequences are LGHNT and FRNRAP. V dropped 1 base and J dropped 6 bases, with 10 bases sitting between them. This CDR3 is CASGLGNPGQPQHF. The DNA for the CDR3 is TGTGCTAGTGGTTTGGGAAACCCGGGTCAGCCCCAGCATTTT.

The V gene is TRBV11-2, the J gene TRBJ2-3; 10 positions agree with TRBD2. The CDR3 spans 19 residues. Germline-derived CDR1 and CDR2 are SGHAT and FQNNGV. With V trimmed by 0 bases and J by 0 bases, 9 bases remained unmatched. The CDR3 bases are TGTGCCAGCAGCTTAGACCCCCCCACAGCGGGAGGGAGCACAGATACGCAGTATTTT. Protein product: CASSLDPPTAGGSTDTQYF.

J is TRBJ1-2 and V is TRBV19, with D perhaps matching TRBD1 (5 bases). CDR1 is LNHDA, CDR2 SQIVND, per germline (reference sequence). The CDR3 length is 17 residues. Trimming took off 2 bases at V and 7 bases at J, with 23 bases between the two ends. The CDR3 spells CASSIFPSDTSLGGYTF. The CDR3 DNA sequence: TGTGCCAGTAGTATATTCCCTTCGGACACATCTTTGGGTGGCTACACCTTC.

This clone was observed once. CDR3 in DNA: TGCGCCAGCAGCTTGGACGCGGGGTTAGCCAAAAACATTCAGTACTTC. This sequence encodes CASSLDAGLAKNIQYF. The chain is built from TRBV5-1 and TRBJ2-4, with TRBD2 as a possible D gene (6 bases). Germline V lookup: CDR1 SGHRS, CDR2 YFSETQ. The V end lost 0 bases, the J end lost 0 bases, and 10 bases lay between the germline ends. The CDR3 is 16 amino acids.

This clone was picked up one time. This chain links TRBV5-1 with TRBJ2-1, with 7 bases fitting TRBD2. Per germline, CDR1 SGHRS and CDR2 YFSETQ. V gave up 0 bases and J gave up 2 bases; unmatched junction bases: 5. This CDR3 has 16 amino acids. For the CDR3, the DNA is TGCGCCAGCAGCTTGGTAGCGGGCCTACCCTACAATGAGCAGTTCTTC. Protein sequence: CASSLVAGLPYNEQFF.

The genes are TRBV7-6 and TRBJ2-3, with 9 positions matching TRBD2. The CDR3 has 17 amino acids. The V gene's germline CDR1 is SGHVS and CDR2 FNYEAQ. J was trimmed by 4 bases and V by 0 bases; bases with no gene match: 8. CDR3 in amino acids: CASSLARGGLAPDTQYF. CDR3 sequence (DNA): TGTGCCAGCAGCTTAGCCAGAGGGGGACTAGCCCCAGATACGCAGTATTTT.

The chain combines TRBV5-4 with TRBJ2-5; possibly TRBD1 for D (5 bases). Germline loops: CDR1 SGHNT, CDR2 YYREEE (reference sequence). This CDR3 spans 14 amino acids. The V and J ends lost 3 bases and 2 bases respectively, with 11 bases between them. CDR3 residues: CASSSDSVQETQYF. The CDR3 DNA reads TGTGCCAGCAGCTCCGACAGCGTACAAGAGACCCAGTACTTC.

The chain carries TRBV29-1 and TRBJ2-5, with D perhaps matching TRBD1 (5 bases). The CDR3 length is 12 residues. Deletions cut 4 bases from V and 3 bases from J, with 9 bases between. Germline V gene sequence: CDR1 SQVTM, CDR2 ANQGSEA. The chain's CDR3 is CSVGGREETQYF. The CDR3 DNA sequence: TGCAGCGTTGGTGGCAGGGAAGAGACCCAGTACTTC.

This chain connects TRBV15 to TRBJ2-1, with 7 bases that match TRBD2. This CDR3 contains 18 residues. Germline V CDR1 and CDR2: LNHNV, YYDKDF (reference sequence). V lost 4 bases, J lost 0 bases, and 12 bases stayed unmatched. CDR3 in amino acids: CATSIPGWGGLSYNEQFF. DNA for the CDR3: TGTGCCACCAGCATTCCAGGGTGGGGGGGACTCTCCTACAATGAGCAGTTCTTC.

The chain joins TRBV5-4 to TRBJ1-4; D remains ambiguous. With 4 bases removed from V and 17 bases from J, the gap between germline ends came to 18 bases. The CDR3 extends over 12 amino acids. CDR1 and CDR2 from the germline V gene are SGHNT and YYREEE (reference sequence). The CDR3 sequence: CASSPPAGTIFF. CDR3 bases: TGTGCCAGCAGCCCCCCGGCAGGAACGATTTTTTTT.